This entry describes one TCR beta chain. The antigen is unknown. The data belong to a study of cytomegalovirus exposure and HLA in healthy donors. Vbeta (60) and Jbeta (13) primers were used in the PCR. Clones were sequenced by immunoSEQ multiplex PCR, and TCRdb holds only the in-frame ones, with some missing. The data hold roughly 100,000 clones, with roughly two thirds observed a single time. Study results and caveats: A few CMV-associated chains were confirmed in vitro to be specific for CMV antigens. Cytomegalovirus-associated TCR beta chains were listed, numbering around 150.

V lost 3 bases to trimming and J lost 8 bases; unmatched junction nucleotides: 3. CDR3 length: 14 residues. Germline CDR1 SEHNR, CDR2 FQNEAQ (reference sequence). The sequence was obtained from a man under 40 in good health and CMV-seronegative. This chain links TRBV7-9 with TRBJ2-6; 8 bases are a match to TRBD1. Source material: PBMCs. In nucleotides, the CDR3 is TGTGCCAGCAGCTTCCAGGGGGCCCCCAACGTCCTGACTTTC. It specifies CASSFQGAPNVLTF.